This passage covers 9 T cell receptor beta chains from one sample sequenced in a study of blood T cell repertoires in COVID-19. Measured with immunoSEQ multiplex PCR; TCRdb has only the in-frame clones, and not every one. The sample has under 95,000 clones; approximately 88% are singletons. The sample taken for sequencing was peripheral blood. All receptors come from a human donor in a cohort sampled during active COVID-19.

This CDR3 reads CASSRGDEQYF. The CDR3 nucleotides read TGTGCCAGCTCCAGGGGAGACGAGCAGTACTTC. The chain recombines TRBV6-1 with TRBJ2-7; weak D call: TRBD1 (6 bases). From germline, CDR1 is MNHNS and CDR2 SASEGT. This CDR3 contains 11 residues. V was shortened by 8 bases and J by 5 bases, with 10 bases between the two germline ends.

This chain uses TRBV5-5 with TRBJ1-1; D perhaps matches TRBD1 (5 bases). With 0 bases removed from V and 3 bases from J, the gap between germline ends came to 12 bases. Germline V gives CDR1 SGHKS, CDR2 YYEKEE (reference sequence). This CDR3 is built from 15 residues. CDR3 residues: CASSLGADSYTEAFF. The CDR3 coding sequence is TGTGCCAGCAGCTTGGGGGCCGACAGCTACACTGAAGCTTTCTTT.

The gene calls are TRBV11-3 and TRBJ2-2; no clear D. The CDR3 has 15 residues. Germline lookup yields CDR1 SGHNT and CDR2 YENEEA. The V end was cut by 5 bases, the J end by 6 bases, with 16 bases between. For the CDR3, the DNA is TGTGCCAGCAGCCTAGGAGTAAGTCAGGCCGGGGAGCTGTTTTTT. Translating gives CASSLGVSQAGELFF.

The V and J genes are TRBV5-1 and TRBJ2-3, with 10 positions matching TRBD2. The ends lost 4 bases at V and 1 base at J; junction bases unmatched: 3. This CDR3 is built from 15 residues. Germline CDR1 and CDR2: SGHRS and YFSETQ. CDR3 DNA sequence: TGCGCCAGCAGCCCTAGCGGGGGACGCACAGATACGCAGTATTTT. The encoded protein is CASSPSGGRTDTQYF.

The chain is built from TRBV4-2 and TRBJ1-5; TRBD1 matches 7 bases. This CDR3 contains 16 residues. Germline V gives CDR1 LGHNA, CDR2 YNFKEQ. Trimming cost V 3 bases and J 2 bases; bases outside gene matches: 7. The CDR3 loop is CASSHFPGTGNQPQHF. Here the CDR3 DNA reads TGTGCCAGCAGCCACTTCCCCGGGACAGGCAATCAGCCCCAGCATTTT.

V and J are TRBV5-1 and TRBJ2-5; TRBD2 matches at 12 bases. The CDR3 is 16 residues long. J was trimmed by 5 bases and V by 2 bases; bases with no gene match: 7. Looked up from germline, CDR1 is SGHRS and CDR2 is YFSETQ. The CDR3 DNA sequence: TGCGCCAGCAGCTTTGGAGGACTAGCGGGATGGGAGACCCAGTACTTC. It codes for CASSFGGLAGWETQYF.

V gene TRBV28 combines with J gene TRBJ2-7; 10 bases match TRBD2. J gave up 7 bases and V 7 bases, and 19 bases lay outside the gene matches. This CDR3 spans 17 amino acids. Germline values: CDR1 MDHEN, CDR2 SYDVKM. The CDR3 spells CASNASGRSPTGFEQYF. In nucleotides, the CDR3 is TGTGCCAGCAACGCTAGCGGGAGATCTCCGACCGGGTTTGAGCAGTACTTC.

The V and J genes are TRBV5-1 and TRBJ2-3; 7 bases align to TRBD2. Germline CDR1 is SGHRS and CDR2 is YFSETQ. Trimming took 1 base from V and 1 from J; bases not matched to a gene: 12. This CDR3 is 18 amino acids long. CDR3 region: CASSLRRGGRGGTDTQYF. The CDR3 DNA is TGCGCCAGCAGCTTGCGTCGGGGAGGGCGGGGTGGCACAGATACGCAGTATTTT.

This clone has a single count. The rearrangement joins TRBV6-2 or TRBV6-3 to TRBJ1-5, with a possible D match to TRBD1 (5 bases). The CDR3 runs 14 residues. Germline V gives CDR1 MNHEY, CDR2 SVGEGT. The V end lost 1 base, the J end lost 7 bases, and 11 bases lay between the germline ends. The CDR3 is CASSYLGGGQPQHF. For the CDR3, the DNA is TGTGCCAGCAGTTACTTGGGGGGAGGCCAGCCCCAGCATTTT.